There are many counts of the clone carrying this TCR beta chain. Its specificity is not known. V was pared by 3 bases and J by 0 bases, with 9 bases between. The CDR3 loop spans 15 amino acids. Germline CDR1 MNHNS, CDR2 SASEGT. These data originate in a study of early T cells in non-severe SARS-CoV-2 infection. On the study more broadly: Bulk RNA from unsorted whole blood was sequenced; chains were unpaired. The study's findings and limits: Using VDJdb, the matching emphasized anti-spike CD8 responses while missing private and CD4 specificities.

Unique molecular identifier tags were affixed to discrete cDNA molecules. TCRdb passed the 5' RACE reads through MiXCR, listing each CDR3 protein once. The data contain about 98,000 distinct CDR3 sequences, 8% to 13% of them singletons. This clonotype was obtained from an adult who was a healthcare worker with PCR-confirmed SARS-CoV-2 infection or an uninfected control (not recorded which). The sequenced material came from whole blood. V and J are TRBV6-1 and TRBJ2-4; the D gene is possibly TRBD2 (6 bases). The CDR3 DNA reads TGTGCCAGCAGTGACGGAGCGGGAGCCAAAAACATTCAGTACTTC. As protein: CASSDGAGAKNIQYF.